This T cell receptor (beta chain) was captured in a study of beta chain features in type 1 diabetes. At the level of the study: Healthy donors resembled patients in age, gender and cell yields. General study results and limits: It was possible that PCR favored shorter templates, equally so in patients and controls. Shortening of TCRB CDR3s, moderate but significant, appeared in all four CD4+ subsets of Type 1 diabetes patients.

This clone came up a few times. The antigen is not known. Each donor gave one heparinised blood draw averaging about 110 mL. Sequenced material consisted of expressed TCRB transcripts (all of the isolated RNA was reverse transcribed). Deep immunoSEQ sequencing covered naive, central memory and regulatory T cell samples. Some clones are missing from TCRdb's copy, which holds only in-frame ones; the method was immunoSEQ multiplex PCR. The repertoire includes about 160,000 clones, approximately 8.4% of them detected once, and 0.5% sits in the top ten. V lost 5 bases, J lost 0 bases, and 14 bases lay in between. The CDR3 loop spans 16 amino acids. The V gene's germline CDR1 is SGHVS and CDR2 FQNEAQ.

The rearrangement joins TRBV7-8 to TRBJ1-5; D unclear. This clonotype originated in a man between 18 and 35 years old with type 1 diabetes. The sequenced material came from central memory CD4+ T cells from blood. CDR3 sequence: CASSPRRVNSNQPQHF. CDR3 nucleotides: TGTGCCAGCAGCCCACGCCGGGTTAATAGCAATCAGCCCCAGCATTTT.